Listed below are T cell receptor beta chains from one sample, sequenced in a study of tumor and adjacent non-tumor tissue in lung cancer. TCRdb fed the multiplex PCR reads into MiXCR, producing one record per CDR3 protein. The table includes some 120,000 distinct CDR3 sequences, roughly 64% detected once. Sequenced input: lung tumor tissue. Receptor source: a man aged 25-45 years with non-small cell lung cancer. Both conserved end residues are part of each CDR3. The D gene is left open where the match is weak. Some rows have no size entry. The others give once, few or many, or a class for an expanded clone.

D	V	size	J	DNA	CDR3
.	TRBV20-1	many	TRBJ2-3	TGCAGTGCTAGTATCCTAGCAGCAGATACGCAGTATTTT	CSASILAADTQYF
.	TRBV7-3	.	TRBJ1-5	TGTGCCAGCAGCTTCCGGACAGTTCGAATAACCAATCAGCCCCAGCATTTT	CASSFRTVRITNQPQHF
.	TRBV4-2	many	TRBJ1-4	TGTGCCAGCAGTCAAGGGGGAGGGGATAATGAAAAACTGTTTTTT	CASSQGGGDNEKLFF
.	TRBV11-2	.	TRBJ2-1	TGTGCCAGCAGCATAGAAGGGGAGACGCAGTTCTTC	CASSIEGETQFF
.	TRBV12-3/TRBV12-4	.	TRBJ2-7	TGTGCCAGCGGTTTGATGAGCTACGAGCAGTATTTC	CASGLMSYEQYF
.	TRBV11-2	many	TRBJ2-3	TGTGCCAGCAGCTTAGATCTTACTATCCCCGCAGATACGCAGTATTTT	CASSLDLTIPADTQYF
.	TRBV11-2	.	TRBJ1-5	TGTGTCAGCAGCCCTACAGGGAATAGCAATCAGCCACAGCATTTT	CVSSPTGNSNQPQHF
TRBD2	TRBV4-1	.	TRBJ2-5	TGCGGCAGCAGCCAGACAACGGGGGGACAAGAGACCCAGTACTTC	CGSSQTTGGQETQYF
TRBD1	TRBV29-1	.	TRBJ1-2	TGCAGCGTTGGCCGCAGGGGGAATGGCCACACATTC	CSVGRRGNGHTF
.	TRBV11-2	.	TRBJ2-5	TGTGCCAGCAGCTTTAGGGGGAGCCAAGAGACCCAGTACTTC	CASSFRGSQETQYF
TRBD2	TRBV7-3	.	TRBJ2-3	TGTGCCAGCAGCTCGAGACTAGCGGATACACAGTATTTT	CASSSRLADTQYF
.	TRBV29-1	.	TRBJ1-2	TGCAGCGTTCATGTGGCAGGGGCGATCATAGGAGGCTACACCTTC	CSVHVAGAIIGGYTF
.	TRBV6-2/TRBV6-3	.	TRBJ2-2	TGCGTCAGCAGTCCAGGGGACACCGGGGAGCTGTTTTTT	CVSSPGDTGELFF
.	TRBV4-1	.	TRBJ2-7	TGCGCCAGCAGCCTCCGGCACTTCTACGAGCAATACTTC	CASSLRHFYEQYF
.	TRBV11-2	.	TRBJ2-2	TGTGCCAGCAGCTTAGGGCCGAGCACCGGGAAGCTGTTTTTT	CASSLGPSTGKLFF
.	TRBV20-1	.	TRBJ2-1	TGCAGTGCCCACAAGCTCGCGCACAACAATGAGCAGTTCTTC	CSAHKLAHNNEQFF
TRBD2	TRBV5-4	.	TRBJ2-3	TGTGTCAGCAGCTTGGGCCGGTCGGGAGGGCGTATCACAGATGCGCAGTATTTT	CVSSLGRSGGRITDAQYF
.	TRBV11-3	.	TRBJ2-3	TGTGCCAACAGCCCAGTGGGGCTCACAGATGCGCAGTATTTT	CANSPVGLTDAQYF
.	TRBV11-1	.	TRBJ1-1	TGCGCCAGCAGCTGGACAGCTATGAACACTGCAGCTTTCTTT	CASSWTAMNTAAFF
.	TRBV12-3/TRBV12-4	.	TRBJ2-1	TGTGCCAGCAGTCTCGTCGGGGGCCCATGGAATGAGCAGTTCTTC	CASSLVGGPWNEQFF
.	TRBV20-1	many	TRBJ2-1	TGCAGTGCTAGAGGTCCGGACGTGAGTTTTGAGCAGTTCTTC	CSARGPDVSFEQFF
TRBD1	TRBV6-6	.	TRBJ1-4	TGTGCCAGCAGCTTCCCCAGGGGGCGGAATGAAAAACTGTTTTTT	CASSFPRGRNEKLFF
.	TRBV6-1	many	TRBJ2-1	TGTGCCACTACTAGGACCGGTGAGCAGTTCTTC	CATTRTGEQFF
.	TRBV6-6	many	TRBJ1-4	TGTGCCAGCAGTTCGGACGGGGCCGGGACTAATGAAAAACTGTTTTTT	CASSSDGAGTNEKLFF
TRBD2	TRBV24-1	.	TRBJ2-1	TGTGCCACCAGTGATTTTACATTAGCGGGGCACAATGAGCAGTTCTTC	CATSDFTLAGHNEQFF
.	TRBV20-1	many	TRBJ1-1	TGCAGTGCTAGCCCCCCGGGTGTAGGGACTGAAGCTTTCTTT	CSASPPGVGTEAFF
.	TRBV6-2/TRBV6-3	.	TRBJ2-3	TGTGCCATCGCGGGGCGTAGCACAGATACGCAGCAATTT	CAIAGRSTDTQQF
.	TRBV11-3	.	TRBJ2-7	TGTGCCAGCAGCTCGGGGCTCACCTACGAGCAGTACTTC	CASSSGLTYEQYF